The entry below describes one TCR beta chain. It has no known antigen specificity. No clone much larger than this one lies a single base away; base qualities are absent. The entry originates in a study of OX40 agonist ivuxolimab in advanced cancers. For context, the study as a whole: Ivuxolimab was a fully human IgG2 agonistic monoclonal antibody targeting the costimulatory receptor OX40 (CD134). The purpose of peripheral TCRbeta sequencing was to test whether ivuxolimab changed TCR sequence diversity and led to clonal T-cell expansion. Three dose-escalation patients achieved partial responses, one with hepatocellular carcinoma and two with cutaneous melanoma. Intravenous ivuxolimab was administered to patients every 2 weeks at six dose levels: 0.01, 0.1, 0.3, 1.5, 3 and 10 mg/kg. Of the roughly 53 patients in dose escalation, some 20 had hepatocellular carcinoma, roughly 15 had melanoma, 9 had renal cell carcinoma and 9 had head and neck cancer. Prior anti-PD-1, anti-PD-L1 or anti-CTLA-4 therapy was permitted, and 30% to 45% of dose-escalation patients had received checkpoint inhibitors. The paper covers the monotherapy dose-escalation part of the phase I ivuxolimab trial, which included N of about 50 patients. The dose-escalation cohort was 82.7% male with a mean age of about 58 years, ranging from roughly 23 to 85.

The trial excluded patients who had a history of autoimmune disease or were on systemic immunosuppression. In every dose cohort, peripheral blood was drawn for TCR sequencing at baseline, cycle 4 day 1, and cycle 7 day 1. Samples came from an open-label, multicenter, first-in-human phase I dose-escalation trial of ivuxolimab. The trial enrolled adults with locally advanced or metastatic head and neck squamous cell, hepatocellular, melanoma or renal cell carcinoma. Before TCR sequencing, CD4+ and CD8+ T cells were separately sorted from peripheral blood. Genomic DNA was extracted from sorted cells for sequencing of the TCRbeta CDR3 region. TCRbeta CDR3 regions were sequenced using the immunoSEQ Assay. The clones in this table, taken by TCRdb from immuneACCESS, are in-frame only. Not every clone is retained; where verified, under half of the shortfall comes from an unresolved V gene, and the cause of the rest is unknown. The sample yields 80,000 to 130,000 clones; 75% to 95% were counted once. Clones ranked in the top ten supply approximately 0.31% of the sample.

The CDR3, from cysteine to phenylalanine, totals 15 residues. This entry keeps only the CDR3 DNA: 45 bases, framed from base 1. From a lookup of the germline V gene, CDR1 and CDR2 are SGHDT and YYEEEE. Overall study outcomes, separate from this receptor: The antigen specificity of the peripheral T cells that underwent clonal expansion was not determined. In partial responders in the 0.1-3.0 mg/kg groups, normalized peripheral clonal expansion was found to be among the lowest, especially among CD8+ T cells. At doses of 0.1 to 3.0 mg/kg, clonal expansion of both CD4+ and CD8+ blood T cells was observed from baseline to week 6. Low levels of normalized T-cell clonal expansion were also seen in some patients who did not respond. After ivuxolimab, expanded clones were on average more numerous among CD8+ T cells than among CD4+ T cells.

The V and J genes are TRBV5-6 and TRBJ2-5; TRBD1 aligns with 12 central bases. Gene TRBJ2-7 matches the end of the DNA better, so the J call may be wrong. This TCR came from an adult with an advanced solid tumor such as melanoma, head and neck, liver or kidney cancer. The specimen comprised CD4+ or CD8+ T cells sorted from blood, sampled in a trial of the OX40 agonist ivuxolimab. This receptor has the CDR3 CASSSRDRGRYEQYF. The bases are TGTGCCAGCAGCTCGAGGGACAGGGGGCGTTACGAGCAGTACTTC.